Each of the 5 T cell receptor beta chains below was sequenced from the same sample in a study of CD8 T cells in ankylosing spondylitis. One entry per CDR3 protein results from TCRdb running MiXCR on the 5' RACE reads. Here the sample spans approximately 350,000 distinct CDR3 sequences, about 15% being singletons. Sequencing input: blood, either unsorted or a sorted T cell fraction (not recorded which). The receptor source for this set is a male donor with ankylosing spondylitis or in good health (not recorded which).

The V gene is TRBV28, the J gene TRBJ1-6; D gene uncertain. CDR1 is MDHEN and CDR2 is SYDVKM in the germline V gene. CDR3 length equals 12 residues. The V gene lost 5 bases and the J gene lost 11 bases, with 10 bases spanning the gap. The CDR3 loop is CASSANFPPLHF. CDR3 DNA sequence: TGTGCCAGCAGTGCCAACTTTCCACCCCTCCACTTT.

This clonotype appeared a few times. The chain carries TRBV5-1 and TRBJ2-5; D remains unclear. The CDR3 runs to 13 residues. V dropped 0 bases and J dropped 4 bases, with 7 bases sitting between them. CDR1 is SGHRS, CDR2 YFSETQ, per germline. The CDR3 bases are TGCGCCAGCAGCTTGGCCCTGGGAGAGACCCAGTACTTC. Protein: CASSLALGETQYF.

In this sample, this clonotype turned up a few times. This chain links TRBV20-1 with TRBJ1-3; no reliable D call. Germline V CDR1 and CDR2: DFQATT, SNEGSKA (reference sequence). CDR3 length: 14 residues. Trimming shortened V by 6 bases and J by 0 bases, and 12 bases separated the two germline ends. The CDR3 is CSAYRGSSGNTIYF. CDR3 in DNA: TGCAGTGCCTATAGAGGGTCCTCTGGAAACACCATATATTTT.

This rearrangement joins TRBV10-3 to TRBJ2-2, with D maybe TRBD1 (6 bases). V was clipped by 6 bases and J by 2 bases, with 16 bases between them. Germline CDR1 is ENHRY and CDR2 is SYGVKD. This CDR3 has 16 residues. The CDR3 bases are TGTGCCATCAGCCCTGCCGGACAGACCAACACCGGGGAGCTGTTTTTT. Amino acids: CAISPAGQTNTGELFF.

This clonotype was seen more than once but under ten times. V is TRBV6-5 and J is TRBJ2-1, with 8 nucleotides matching TRBD2. Germline V CDR1 and CDR2: MNHEY, SVGAGI. The length of the CDR3 is 15 residues. Trimming cost V 0 bases and J 6 bases; bases outside gene matches: 4. The CDR3 nucleotides read TGTGCCAGCAGTTACTCGAACCGGGGGGGCAATGAGCAGTTCTTC. This sequence encodes CASSYSNRGGNEQFF.